Detailed here is one T cell receptor (beta chain). Its specificity is unknown. Per the germline V gene, CDR1 is DFQATT and CDR2 is SNEGSKA (reference sequence). The CDR3 length is 15 residues. V shed 3 bases and J shed 2 bases, with 11 bases lying between them. The source of the sample is a study of post-analysis software for immune sequencing data. Study-wide context: As for disease course, relapsing-remitting, secondary progressive and progressive-relapsing multiple sclerosis were all included. Regarding the study as a whole: TRBV5-6, TRBV5-1 and TRBV20-1 were among four or five TRBV segments more frequent in patients than controls. There was significantly lower normalized Chao1 diversity in multiple sclerosis patients than in controls.

Researchers reported that TCR beta cDNA libraries carried unique molecular identifiers. T cells numbering 1 to 10 million gave rise to roughly 550,000 cDNA molecules. TCRdb used MiXCR to reprocess the PCR reads, holding one entry per CDR3 protein. The sample lists hundreds of thousands of distinct CDR3 sequences; around 53% were seen once. Sequencing was carried out using blood. This TCR came from a girl between 5 and 17 years old with multiple sclerosis. The V and J genes are TRBV20-1 and TRBJ2-6; D might be TRBD1 (5 bases). This CDR3 reads CSASLRVAGANVLTF. CDR3 DNA: TGCAGTGCTAGTCTCAGGGTAGCTGGGGCCAACGTCCTGACTTTC.